This T cell receptor beta chain was profiled in a study of CD8 T cells in ankylosing spondylitis. Findings of the study overall: Enrichment of disease-linked clones was reportedly significant in matched ankylosing spondylitis synovial fluid. A TCR beta motif of fewer than ten highly homologous variants seemed to mark ankylosing spondylitis blood. A CD8+ phenotype characterized the disease-linked clones, which were relatively rare in peripheral blood.

In this sample, this clonotype turned up a few times. What it recognizes is unknown. In making TCR beta libraries, quantitative 5'-RACE with molecular barcodes was used. TCRdb redid the calling of the 5' RACE reads with MiXCR, one entry per CDR3 protein. The top ten clones hold approximately 46% of a sample with approximately 220,000 distinct CDR3 sequences, 15% to 20% of them seen once. Input material: blood, either unsorted or a sorted T cell fraction (not recorded which). The sequence derives from a male donor with ankylosing spondylitis.

CDR3 nucleotides: TGTGCCAGCGGGGGAGGTATAGCGGGGGAAGATACGCAGTATTTT. This encodes CASGGGIAGEDTQYF. The J gene is TRBJ2-3, the V gene TRBV2; 9 nucleotides agree with TRBD2. CDR1 SNHLY and CDR2 FYNNEI come from the germline V gene. The CDR3 runs 15 residues. Trimming took 8 bases from V and 5 from J; bases not matched to a gene: 11.